The present entry profiles one TCR beta chain with its context. Its target antigen remains unknown. Base qualities were left out, and no much larger clone turns up one base away. Profiling of TCR beta VDJ combinations and CDR3 sequences used genomic DNA as the template. An Illumina HiSeq 2000 was used for TCR repertoire sequencing. The authors processed their data as follows. Repertoires were assessed using TRBV/TRBJ rearrangement plots, CDR3 size and DJ length profiles, and Simpson's diversity index. The most abundant DNA sequence in the deep sequencing data was defined as the immunodominant clone. CDR3 amino acid sequences were screened for sharing across subjects and were compared with published repertoires and the VDJdb database. TCRdb trimmed the raw reads at Q25, called clones with MiXCR and kept productive beta chains. Every entry covers one CDR3 protein and lists the most common genes and DNA from its rows. What appears here as the V and J calls and clone size reflects TCRdb's work, not the paper's. Here the sample has about 200,000 distinct CDR3 sequences; roughly 50% occur a single time. The top ten clonotypes cover 20% of the sample.

Patients chosen for sequencing had shown expansion of CD8+CD57+ cells by flow cytometry. All patients had severe acquired aplastic anemia diagnosed by International Study of Aplastic Anemia and Agranulocytosis and Camitta criteria. At the time blood was sampled, none of the patients had received any therapy. The study deep-sequenced TCR repertoires of sorted CD4+ and CD8+ blood T cells from severe aplastic anemia patients and healthy subjects. In the USA, patient enrollment took place under clinicaltrials.gov protocols 00001620, 01623167, 00001397, 00071045, 00081523 and 00961064. Ficoll-Paque density gradient centrifugation was used to isolate peripheral blood mononuclear cells. Before DNA extraction, CD4+ and CD8+ T cells were sorted by FACS or by magnetic beads. The junction shows trimming of 7 bases on V and 0 bases on J, plus 19 bases between the germline ends. Counted from cysteine to phenylalanine, this CDR3 has 17 amino acids. CDR3 DNA is the only sequence kept; it has 51 bases, read in frame from the first base. CDR1 MDHEN and CDR2 SYDVKM are derived from the germline V gene.

The data originate from a study of CD8+CD57+ T cells in acquired aplastic anemia listed by TCRdb under 2018. Broadly, across the study: Extracted DNA from sorted CD4+ and CD8+ cells averaged around 3.2 ug, ranging from about 0.18 to 27.4 ug. A CD8+CD57+ expansion meant a frequency higher than the mean frequency seen in healthy subjects. The research as a whole found: Around 30 CD8+ CDR3 sequences were shared between patients and controls but appeared highly expressed in patients and within their immunodominant clones. CD8+ Simpson's diversity did not differ significantly between patients and healthy controls (P=0.060).

The sequence joins TRBV28 to TRBJ1-5; the D region possibly corresponds to TRBD1 (5 bases align). The clonotype comes from a human donor with aplastic anemia. Sequencing input: sorted CD4+, CD8+, or CD8+CD57+ T cells (not recorded which) from PBMCs. Read as DNA, the sequence is TGTGCCAGCACCCCTTTCGACAGATACCATAGCAATCAGCCCCAGCATTTT. This yields the protein CASTPFDRYHSNQPQHF.